The clone carrying this TCR beta chain has just a few counts. Germline loops: CDR1 LGHDT, CDR2 YNNKEL (reference sequence). This CDR3 has 15 amino acids. The V segment lost 0 bases and the J segment 10 bases; nucleotides outside the gene matches: 5. The entry originates in a study of blood T cell repertoires in COVID-19. Study-wide context: Acute and convalescent COVID-19 specimens originated in the United States, Italy and Spain. From T cells, B-cell-depleted T cells, or PBMCs came the material, which was cDNA or gDNA.

Original processing methods: Amplifying reference gene primers gave estimates of nucleated cell counts. Only in-frame clones appear in the TCRdb table, and some are missing; sequencing was by immunoSEQ multiplex PCR. For V, J and clone size, that table is used; D and trimming come from the DNA. Here the sample spans tens of thousands of clones, around nine tenths being singletons. The chain is built from TRBV3-1 (or the pseudogene TRBV3-2) and TRBJ2-1; TRBD2 matches at 11 bases. Material for sequencing was peripheral blood. The receptor comes from a man in his 70s with active or convalescent COVID-19. For the CDR3, the DNA is TGTGCCAGCAGCCAAGACCGTAGCGGGAGGGGAGAGCAGTTCTTC. Amino acids: CASSQDRSGRGEQFF.